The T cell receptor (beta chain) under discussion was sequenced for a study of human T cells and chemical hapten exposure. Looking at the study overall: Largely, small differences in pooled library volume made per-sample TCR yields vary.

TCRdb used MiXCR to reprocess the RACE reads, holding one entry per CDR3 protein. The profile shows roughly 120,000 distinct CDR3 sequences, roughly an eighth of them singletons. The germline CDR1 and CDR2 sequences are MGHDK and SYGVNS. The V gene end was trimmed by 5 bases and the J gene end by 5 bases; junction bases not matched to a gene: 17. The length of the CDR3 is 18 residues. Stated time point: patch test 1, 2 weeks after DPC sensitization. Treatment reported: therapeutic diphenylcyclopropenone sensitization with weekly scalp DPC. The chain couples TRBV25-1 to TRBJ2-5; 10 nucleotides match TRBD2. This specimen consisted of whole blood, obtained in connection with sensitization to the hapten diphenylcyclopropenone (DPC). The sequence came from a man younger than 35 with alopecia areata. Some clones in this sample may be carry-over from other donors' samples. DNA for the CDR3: TGTGCCAGCAGTAAACGGGCTAGCGGGGGTTGGATTGATGAGACCCAGTACTTC. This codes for CASSKRASGGWIDETQYF.